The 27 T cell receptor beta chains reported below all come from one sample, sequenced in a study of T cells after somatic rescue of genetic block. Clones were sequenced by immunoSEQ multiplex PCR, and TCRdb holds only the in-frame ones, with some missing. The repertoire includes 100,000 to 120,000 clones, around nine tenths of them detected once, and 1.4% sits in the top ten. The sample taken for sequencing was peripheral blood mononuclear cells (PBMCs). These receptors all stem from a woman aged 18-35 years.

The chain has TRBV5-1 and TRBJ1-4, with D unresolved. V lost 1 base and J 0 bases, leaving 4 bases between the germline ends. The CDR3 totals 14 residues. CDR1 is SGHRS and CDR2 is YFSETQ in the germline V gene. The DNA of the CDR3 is TGCGCCAGCAGCTTGCACCCAACTAATGAAAAACTGTTTTTT. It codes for CASSLHPTNEKLFF.

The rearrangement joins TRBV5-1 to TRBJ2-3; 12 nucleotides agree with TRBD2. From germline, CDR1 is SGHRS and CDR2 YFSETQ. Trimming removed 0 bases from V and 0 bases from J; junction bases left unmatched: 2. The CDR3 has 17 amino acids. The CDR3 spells CASSLGLAGASTDTQYF. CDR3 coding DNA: TGCGCCAGCAGCTTGGGACTAGCGGGGGCTAGCACAGATACGCAGTATTTT. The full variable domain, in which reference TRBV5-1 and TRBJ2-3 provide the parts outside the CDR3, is KAGVTQTPRYLIKTRGQQVTLSCSPISGHRSVSWYQQTPGQGLQFLFEYFSETQRNKGNFPGRFSGRQFSNSRSEMNVSTLELGDSALYLCASSLGLAGASTDTQYFGPGTRLTVL.

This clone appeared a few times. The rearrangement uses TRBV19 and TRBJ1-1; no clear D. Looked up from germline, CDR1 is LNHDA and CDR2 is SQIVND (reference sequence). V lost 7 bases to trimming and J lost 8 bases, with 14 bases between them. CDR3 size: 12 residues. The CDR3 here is CASIPRGREAFF. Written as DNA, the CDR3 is TGTGCCAGTATCCCCCGGGGAAGGGAAGCTTTCTTT.

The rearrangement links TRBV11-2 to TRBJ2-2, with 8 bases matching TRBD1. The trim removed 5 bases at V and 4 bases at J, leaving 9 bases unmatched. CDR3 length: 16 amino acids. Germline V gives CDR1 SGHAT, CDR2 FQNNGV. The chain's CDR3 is CASSPGQGPFTGELFF. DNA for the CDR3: TGTGCCAGCAGCCCTGGACAGGGCCCGTTCACCGGGGAGCTGTTTTTT.

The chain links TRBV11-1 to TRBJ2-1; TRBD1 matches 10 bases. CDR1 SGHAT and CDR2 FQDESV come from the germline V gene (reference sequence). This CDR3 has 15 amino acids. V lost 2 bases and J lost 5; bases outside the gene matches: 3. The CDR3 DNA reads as TGTGCCAGCAGCTTACGGGACAGGGGTGACAATGAGCAGTTCTTC. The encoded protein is CASSLRDRGDNEQFF.

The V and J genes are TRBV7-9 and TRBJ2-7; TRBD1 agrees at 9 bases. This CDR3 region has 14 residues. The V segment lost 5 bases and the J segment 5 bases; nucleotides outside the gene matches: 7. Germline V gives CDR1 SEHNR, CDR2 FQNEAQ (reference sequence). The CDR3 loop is CASSRGTGSHEQYF. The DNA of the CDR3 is TGTGCCAGCAGCCGAGGGACAGGGAGTCACGAGCAGTACTTC.

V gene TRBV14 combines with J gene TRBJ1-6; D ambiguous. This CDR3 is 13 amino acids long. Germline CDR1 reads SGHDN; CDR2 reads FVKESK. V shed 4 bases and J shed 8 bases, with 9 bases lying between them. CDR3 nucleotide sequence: TGTGCCAGCAGCCCTCGCCAGGATTCACCCCTCCACTTT. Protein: CASSPRQDSPLHF.

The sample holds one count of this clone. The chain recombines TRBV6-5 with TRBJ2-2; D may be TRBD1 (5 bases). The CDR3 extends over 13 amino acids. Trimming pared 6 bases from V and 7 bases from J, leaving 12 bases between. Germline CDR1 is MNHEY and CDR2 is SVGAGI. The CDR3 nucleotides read TGTGCCAGCAGCCGGCGAAGGGGCGGGGAGCTGTTTTTT. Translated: CASSRRRGGELFF.

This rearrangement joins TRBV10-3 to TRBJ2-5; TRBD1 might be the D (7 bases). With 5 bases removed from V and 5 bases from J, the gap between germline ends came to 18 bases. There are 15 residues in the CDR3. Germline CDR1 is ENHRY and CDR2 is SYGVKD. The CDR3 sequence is CAISRGGGESETQYF. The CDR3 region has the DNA TGTGCCATCAGTAGAGGGGGCGGGGAGTCGGAGACCCAGTACTTC.

In DNA form, the CDR3 reads TGTGCCAGCAGTTCAGGGGGGGAGAACACTGAAGCTTTCTTT. Protein product: CASSSGGENTEAFF. The genes are TRBV6-5 and TRBJ1-1, with 7 bases matching TRBD1. V gave up 4 bases and J gave up 1 base; unmatched junction bases: 3. The germline gives CDR1 MNHEY, CDR2 SVGAGI. The CDR3 spans 14 residues.

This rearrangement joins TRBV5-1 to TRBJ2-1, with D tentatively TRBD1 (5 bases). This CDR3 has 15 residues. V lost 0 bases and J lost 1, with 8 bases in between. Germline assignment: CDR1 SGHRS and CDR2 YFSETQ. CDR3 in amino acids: CASSLDQGSYNEQFF. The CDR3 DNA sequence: TGCGCCAGCAGCTTGGATCAGGGATCCTACAATGAGCAGTTCTTC.

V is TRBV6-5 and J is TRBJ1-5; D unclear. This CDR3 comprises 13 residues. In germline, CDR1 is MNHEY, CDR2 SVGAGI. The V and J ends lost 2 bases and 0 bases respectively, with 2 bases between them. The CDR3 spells CASSYDSNQPQHF. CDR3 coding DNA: TGTGCCAGCAGTTACGATAGCAATCAGCCCCAGCATTTT.

The CDR3 loop is CASTSAVGSEQYF. The CDR3 nucleotides are TGCGCCAGCACTTCAGCCGTGGGATCCGAGCAGTACTTC. V usage is TRBV5-1 and J usage is TRBJ2-7; D unclear. Per germline, CDR1 SGHRS and CDR2 YFSETQ. Trimming removed 6 bases from V and 6 bases from J, with 16 bases in between. The CDR3 runs to 13 residues.

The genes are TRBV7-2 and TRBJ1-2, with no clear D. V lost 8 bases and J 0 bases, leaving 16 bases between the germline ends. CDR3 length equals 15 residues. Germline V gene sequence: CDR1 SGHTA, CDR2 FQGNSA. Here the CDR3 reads CASLGFRDTNYGYTF. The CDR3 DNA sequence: TGTGCCAGCTTAGGGTTTAGGGATACTAACTATGGCTACACCTTC.

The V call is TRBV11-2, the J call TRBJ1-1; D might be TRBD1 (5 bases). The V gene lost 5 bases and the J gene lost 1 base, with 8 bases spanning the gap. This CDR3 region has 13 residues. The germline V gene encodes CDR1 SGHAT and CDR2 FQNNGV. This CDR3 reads CASSLQENTEAFF. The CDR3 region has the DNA TGTGCCAGCAGCCTACAGGAGAACACTGAAGCTTTCTTT.

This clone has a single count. CDR3 bases: TGTGCCAGCACCCTTCCCTCCTATAATTCACCCCTCCACTTT. The encoded protein is CASTLPSYNSPLHF. V gene TRBV6-1 combines with J gene TRBJ1-6; D ambiguous. Trimming took 7 bases from V and 0 from J, leaving 7 bases between them. CDR3 length equals 14 residues. Germline V CDR1 and CDR2: MNHNS, SASEGT.

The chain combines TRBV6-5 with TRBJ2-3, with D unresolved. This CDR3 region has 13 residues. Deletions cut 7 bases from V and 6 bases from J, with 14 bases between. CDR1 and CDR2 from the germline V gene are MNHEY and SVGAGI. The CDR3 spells CASTGDPEDTQYF. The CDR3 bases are TGTGCCAGCACGGGCGACCCGGAGGATACGCAGTATTTT.

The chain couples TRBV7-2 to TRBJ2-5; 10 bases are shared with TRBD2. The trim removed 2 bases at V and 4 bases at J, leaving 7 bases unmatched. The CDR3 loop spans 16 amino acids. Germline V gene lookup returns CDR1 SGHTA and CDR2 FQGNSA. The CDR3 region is CASSLSSAGGPETQYF. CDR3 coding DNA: TGTGCCAGCAGCTTAAGTTCAGCGGGGGGGCCAGAGACCCAGTACTTC.

This chain's CDR3 is CASSLSFGESYEQYF. The CDR3 coding sequence is TGTGCCAGCAGCCTATCCTTCGGGGAGTCCTACGAGCAGTACTTC. This chain joins TRBV5-4 and TRBJ2-7, with a possible D match to TRBD2 (5 bases). V was shortened by 4 bases and J by 1 base, with 15 bases between the two germline ends. The CDR3 length is 15 residues. Germline CDR1 and CDR2: SGHNT and YYREEE (reference sequence).

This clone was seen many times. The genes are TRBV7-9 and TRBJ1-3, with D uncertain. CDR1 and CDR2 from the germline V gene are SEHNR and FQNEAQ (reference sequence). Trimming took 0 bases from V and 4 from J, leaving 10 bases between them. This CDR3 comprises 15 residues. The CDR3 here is CASSLALVRGNTIYF. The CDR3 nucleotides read TGTGCCAGCAGCTTAGCGCTGGTGAGGGGAAACACCATATATTTT.

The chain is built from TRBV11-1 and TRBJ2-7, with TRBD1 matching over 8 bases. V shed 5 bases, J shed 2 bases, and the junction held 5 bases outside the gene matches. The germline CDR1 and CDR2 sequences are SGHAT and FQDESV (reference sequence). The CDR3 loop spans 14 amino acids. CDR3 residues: CASSRGQGTYEQYF. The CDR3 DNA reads TGTGCCAGCAGCCGTGGACAGGGAACCTACGAGCAGTACTTC.

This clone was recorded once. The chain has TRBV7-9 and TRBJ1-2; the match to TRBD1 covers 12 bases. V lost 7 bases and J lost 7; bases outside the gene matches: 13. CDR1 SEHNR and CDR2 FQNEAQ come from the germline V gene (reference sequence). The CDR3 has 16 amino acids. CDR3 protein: CASNTAGQGAPRGYTF. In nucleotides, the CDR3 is TGTGCCAGCAATACCGCGGGACAGGGGGCTCCCCGTGGCTACACCTTC.

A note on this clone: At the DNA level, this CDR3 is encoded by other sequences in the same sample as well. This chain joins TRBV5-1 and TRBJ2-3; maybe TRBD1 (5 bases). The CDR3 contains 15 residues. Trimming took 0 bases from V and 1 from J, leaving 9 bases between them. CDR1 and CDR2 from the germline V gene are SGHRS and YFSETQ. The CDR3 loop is CASSLEGRGTDTQYF. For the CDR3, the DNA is TGCGCCAGCAGCTTGGAGGGCAGGGGCACAGATACGCAGTATTTT.

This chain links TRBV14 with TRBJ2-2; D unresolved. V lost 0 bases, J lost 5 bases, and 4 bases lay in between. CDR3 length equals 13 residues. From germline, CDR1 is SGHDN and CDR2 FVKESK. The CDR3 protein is CASSQERTGELFF. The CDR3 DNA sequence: TGTGCCAGCAGCCAAGAAAGGACCGGGGAGCTGTTTTTT.

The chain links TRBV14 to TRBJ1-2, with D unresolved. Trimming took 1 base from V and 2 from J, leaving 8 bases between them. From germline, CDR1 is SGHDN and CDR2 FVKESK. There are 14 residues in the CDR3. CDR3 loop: CASSQGRVNYGYTF. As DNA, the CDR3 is TGTGCCAGCAGCCAAGGGCGGGTCAACTATGGCTACACCTTC. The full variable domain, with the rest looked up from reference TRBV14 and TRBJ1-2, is EAGVTQFPSHSVIEKGQTVTLRCDPISGHDNLYWYRRVMGKEIKFLLHFVKESKQDESGMPNNRFLAERTGGTYSTLKVQPAELEDSGVYFCASSQGRVNYGYTFGSGTRLTVV.

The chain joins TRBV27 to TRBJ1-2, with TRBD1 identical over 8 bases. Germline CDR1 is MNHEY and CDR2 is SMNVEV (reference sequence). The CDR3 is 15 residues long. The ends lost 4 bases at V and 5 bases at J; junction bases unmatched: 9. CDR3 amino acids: CASSSRTGSGYGYTF. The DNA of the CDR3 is TGTGCCAGCAGTTCCCGGACAGGGTCAGGGTATGGCTACACCTTC.

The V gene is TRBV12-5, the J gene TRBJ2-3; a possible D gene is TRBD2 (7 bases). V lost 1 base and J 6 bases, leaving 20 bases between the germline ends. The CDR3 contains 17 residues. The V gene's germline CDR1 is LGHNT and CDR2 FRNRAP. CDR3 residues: CASGLARRAGAEDTQYF. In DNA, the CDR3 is TGTGCTAGTGGTTTGGCCCGCAGGGCGGGGGCAGAGGATACGCAGTATTTT.